Following are 27 T cell receptor beta chains from one sample sequenced in a study of blood T cell repertoires in COVID-19. Profiling relied on immunoSEQ multiplex PCR, and the TCRdb table lists in-frame clones only, not all of them. The sample has about 200,000 clones, more than 70% seen once; the top ten hold about 8.8%. The sequenced material came from PBMCs or T cells enriched from blood (not recorded which). Receptors were obtained from a woman between 18 and 29 years old who had recovered from COVID-19.

The chain couples TRBV30 to TRBJ2-7, with a possible D match to TRBD1 (6 bases). V was pared by 3 bases and J by 1 base, with 13 bases between. The CDR3 consists of 14 residues. Looked up from germline, CDR1 is GTSNPN and CDR2 is SVGIG (reference sequence). The CDR3 DNA sequence: TGTGCCTGGAGCCCCGGACAGCTTTCCTACGAGCAGTACTTC. This gives the protein CAWSPGQLSYEQYF.

The chain links TRBV19 to TRBJ1-5; possible D gene TRBD1, 6 bases. The germline V gene encodes CDR1 LNHDA and CDR2 SQIVND (reference sequence). Between the trimmed V and J ends, which lost 8 bases and 1 base, there was a span of 27 bases. The CDR3 spans 19 residues. DNA of the CDR3: TGTGCCAGTTCTAATCCCCCCGGAGGACAGAGTACCAGCAATCAGCCCCAGCATTTT. Protein sequence: CASSNPPGGQSTSNQPQHF.

The J gene is TRBJ2-5, the V gene TRBV18; D gene unclear. The V end was cut by 3 bases, the J end by 5 bases, with 13 bases between. Germline CDR1 and CDR2: KGHSH and LQKENI. The CDR3 is 14 residues long. The CDR3, as DNA: TGTGCCAGCTCACCGCCCGAGTTCGTCGAGACCCAGTACTTC. Translation: CASSPPEFVETQYF. The whole variable domain, filled in from reference TRBV18 and TRBJ2-5, reads NAGVMQNPRHLVRRRGQEARLRCSPMKGHSHVYWYRQLPEEGLKFMVYLQKENIIDESGMPKERFSAEFPKEGPSILRIQQVVRGDSAAYFCASSPPEFVETQYFGPGTRLLVL.

This chain links TRBV2 with TRBJ2-2, with 13 bases fitting TRBD2. V lost 6 bases to trimming and J lost 6 bases; unmatched junction nucleotides: 7. CDR3 size: 16 residues. Germline V gene lookup returns CDR1 SNHLY and CDR2 FYNNEI. CDR3 protein: CASRSRTSGGSGELFF. In DNA, the CDR3 is TGTGCCAGCAGAAGCCGGACTAGCGGGGGTTCCGGGGAGCTGTTTTTT.

The chain couples TRBV6-1 to TRBJ1-4, with TRBD1 as a possible D gene (6 bases). The germline V gene encodes CDR1 MNHNS and CDR2 SASEGT. CDR3 length equals 14 residues. The V gene lost 6 bases and the J gene lost 6 bases, with 14 bases spanning the gap. This CDR3 is CASRNRQVDEKLFF. DNA for the CDR3: TGTGCCAGCAGGAATAGACAGGTGGATGAAAAACTGTTTTTT.

The chain has TRBV28 and TRBJ1-4, with D maybe TRBD1 (5 bases). In germline, CDR1 is MDHEN, CDR2 SYDVKM. Trimming left V 6 bases short and J 11 bases short, with 16 bases between. This CDR3 is 13 amino acids long. The CDR3 DNA sequence: TGTGCCAGCAGGCCGGGACTGGGGGTCAAACTGTTTTTT. Protein: CASRPGLGVKLFF. The full variable domain, its missing parts supplied by reference TRBV28 and TRBJ1-4, is DVKVTQSSRYLVKRTGEKVFLECVQDMDHENMFWYRQDPGLGLRLIYFSYDVKMKEKGDIPEGYSVSREKKERFSLILESASTNQTSMYLCASRPGLGVKLFFGSGTQLSVL.

The chain joins TRBV24-1 to TRBJ1-1, with 7 bases matching TRBD1. CDR1 and CDR2 from the germline V gene are KGHDR and SFDVKD. The CDR3 loop spans 15 amino acids. The ends lost 2 bases at V and 1 base at J; junction bases unmatched: 3. The CDR3 nucleotides read TGTGCCACCAGTGATTCCCGGACAGGGAACACTGAAGCTTTCTTT. This translates into CATSDSRTGNTEAFF.

This sequence joins TRBV27 and TRBJ2-2; D possibly corresponds to TRBD1 (6 bases). V was clipped by 5 bases and J by 4 bases, with 14 bases between them. Germline V gene lookup returns CDR1 MNHEY and CDR2 SMNVEV (reference sequence). The length of the CDR3 is 15 residues. CDR3 nucleotides: TGTGCCAGCAGTAGCCGGATAGGGGGCACCGGGGAGCTGTTTTTT. As protein: CASSSRIGGTGELFF.

The V call is TRBV5-8, the J call TRBJ2-7; no definite D call. CDR1 SGHTS and CDR2 YDEGEE come from the germline V gene. The CDR3 consists of 13 residues. The V end lost 1 base, the J end lost 2 bases, and 7 bases lay between the germline ends. The CDR3 reads CASSLNRPYEQYF. The DNA of the CDR3 is TGTGCCAGCAGCTTGAACAGACCCTACGAGCAGTACTTC.

This clone has a single count. V usage is TRBV19 and J usage is TRBJ1-3; no definite D call. The ends were cut back, 5 bases at V and 1 base at J, with 3 bases in the middle. The CDR3 is made up of 12 amino acids. Germline loops: CDR1 LNHDA, CDR2 SQIVND (reference sequence). CDR3 sequence reads: CASSLSGNTIYF. CDR3 DNA sequence: TGTGCCAGTAGTTTATCTGGAAACACCATATATTTT.

This chain links TRBV20-1 with TRBJ2-1, with a tentative D call TRBD2 (6 bases). Per the germline V gene, CDR1 is DFQATT and CDR2 is SNEGSKA (reference sequence). This CDR3 has 15 residues. V lost 3 bases, J lost 2 bases, and 14 bases lay in between. DNA for the CDR3: TGCAGTGCTAGTAGTGGCGGGGTGGCCTACAATGAGCAGTTCTTC. Its protein is CSASSGGVAYNEQFF.

The chain couples TRBV18 to TRBJ2-1; D is uncertain. Trimming left V 3 bases short and J 1 base short, with 10 bases between. The germline CDR1 and CDR2 sequences are KGHSH and LQKENI. The CDR3 is made up of 15 amino acids. The CDR3 DNA reads TGTGCCAGCTCACCGGTCACCGGGTCCTACAATGAGCAGTTCTTC. This encodes CASSPVTGSYNEQFF.

The chain has TRBV5-1 and TRBJ2-3; TRBD2 matches 7 bases. This CDR3 region has 15 residues. Germline trimming cut 0 bases from V and 2 bases from J; bases unmatched to any gene: 3. Germline V gene sequence: CDR1 SGHRS, CDR2 YFSETQ. The CDR3 protein is CASSLVLADTDTQYF. CDR3 nucleotides: TGCGCCAGCAGCTTGGTGCTAGCGGACACAGATACGCAGTATTTT.

The CDR3, as DNA: TGTGCCAGCAGCTCCATGGACAGGGCTAGAAGAAAGTACTTC. It specifies CASSSMDRARRKYF. The chain joins TRBV7-9 to TRBJ2-7; 8 bases match TRBD1. V lost 4 bases, J lost 11 bases, and 13 bases stayed unmatched. CDR1 and CDR2 from the germline V gene are SEHNR and FQNEAQ (reference sequence). The CDR3 sequence is 14 residues long.

This chain connects TRBV21-1 to TRBJ2-3; whether TRBD2, the table's D call, matches the DNA was not checked. TRBV21-1 counts as a pseudogene. This CDR3 region has 18 residues. CDR3 DNA: TGTGCCAGCAGCAAAAAAGAGACTAGCGGGGGAAGAACAGATACGCAGTATTTT. Translation: CASSKKETSGGRTDTQYF.

The V gene is TRBV9, the J gene TRBJ1-6, with D hard to call. The CDR3 sequence is 15 residues long. The V end lost 4 bases, the J end lost 6 bases, and 14 bases lay between the germline ends. CDR1 and CDR2 (germline): SGDLS, YYNGEE. The CDR3 nucleotides are TGTGCCAGCAGCTCAGAGGCACTCAGTAATTCACCCCTCCACTTT. Its translation is CASSSEALSNSPLHF. Using reference TRBV9 and TRBJ1-6 for the parts outside the CDR3, the full variable domain is DSGVTQTPKHLITATGQRVTLRCSPRSGDLSVYWYQQSLDQGLQFLIQYYNGEERAKGNILERFSAQQFPDLHSELNLSSLELGDSALYFCASSSEALSNSPLHFGNGTRLTVT.

J is TRBJ2-1 and V is TRBV2; 7 nucleotides match TRBD2. Germline V gene lookup returns CDR1 SNHLY and CDR2 FYNNEI. CDR3 size: 14 residues. The junction had 2 bases not matched to a gene; V was cut back by 4 bases and J by 2 bases. This CDR3 is CASSGGGAYNEQFF. The CDR3 DNA reads TGTGCCAGCAGTGGGGGGGGAGCCTACAATGAGCAGTTCTTC.

The chain combines TRBV4-1 with TRBJ1-5; 8 bases match TRBD1. The J segment lost 1 base and the V segment lost 3 bases, leaving 2 bases of the junction unmatched. This CDR3 has 15 amino acids. Germline lookup yields CDR1 MGHRA and CDR2 YSYEKL. CDR3 DNA: TGCGCCAGCAGCCAGGACAGGGCCAGCAATCAGCCCCAGCATTTT. Amino acids: CASSQDRASNQPQHF.

This clone showed up just once. V is TRBV5-5 and J is TRBJ1-5; TRBD1 matches 7 bases. There are 16 residues in the CDR3. The germline gives CDR1 SGHKS, CDR2 YYEKEE (reference sequence). Trimming took 2 bases from V and 1 from J; bases not matched to a gene: 6. CDR3: CASSLWDSQSNQPQHF. The CDR3 DNA sequence: TGTGCCAGCAGCTTATGGGACAGTCAAAGCAATCAGCCCCAGCATTTT.

Remarks on this clone: Because the CDR3's place on the DNA is in doubt, the DNA is left out and the CDR3 is given as listed by TCRdb. V gene TRBV19 combines with J gene TRBJ2-1; no check of the table's D call, TRBD2, against the DNA was made. The CDR3 is 14 amino acids in total, end residues counted. Germline V lookup: CDR1 LNHDA, CDR2 SQIVND (reference sequence). The CDR3 protein is CASTSGSALAVQFF.

This clone has a count of ten or more. This chain connects TRBV7-9 to TRBJ2-2, with TRBD1 matching over 12 bases. Germline assignment: CDR1 SEHNR and CDR2 FQNEAQ (reference sequence). After removal of 4 bases from V and 5 bases from J, the junction contained 5 bases not matched to a gene. The length of the CDR3 is 16 residues. CDR3 loop: CASSYPGQGATGELFF. The DNA for the CDR3 is TGTGCCAGCAGCTACCCGGGACAGGGGGCAACCGGGGAGCTGTTTTTT.

A note on this clone: The identical CDR3 is also encoded by other nucleotide sequences in the sample. The chain carries TRBV12-3 or TRBV12-4 and TRBJ2-7; 10 nucleotides align to TRBD2. V dropped 6 bases and J dropped 2; count of bases not matched to a gene: 1. This CDR3 comprises 13 residues. This CDR3 is CASSLAGAYEQYF. The CDR3 DNA reads TGTGCCAGCAGCCTAGCGGGGGCCTACGAGCAGTACTTC.

This rearrangement joins TRBV3-1 (or the pseudogene TRBV3-2) to TRBJ1-1; TRBD1 aligns across 7 bases. This CDR3 is 15 amino acids long. Germline V gene data show CDR1 as LGHDT and CDR2 as YNNKEL (reference sequence). Trimming removed 5 bases from V and 2 bases from J; junction bases left unmatched: 8. This chain's CDR3 is CASSSETGINTEAFF. The CDR3 bases are TGTGCCAGCAGCTCCGAGACAGGGATCAACACTGAAGCTTTCTTT.

This clone has only a few counts. This chain links TRBV24-1 with TRBJ2-1, with TRBD2 matching 8 bases. Germline loops: CDR1 KGHDR, CDR2 SFDVKD. The junction had 2 bases not matched to a gene; V was cut back by 1 base and J by 1 base. This CDR3 contains 16 residues. The CDR3 is CATSDFGRESYNEQFF. The CDR3 bases are TGTGCCACCAGTGATTTCGGGAGGGAGTCCTACAATGAGCAGTTCTTC.

CDR3 sequence (DNA): TGTGCCAGCAGCTTAGGGGATGCGGGGATATATGGCTACACCTTC. Protein sequence: CASSLGDAGIYGYTF. The rearrangement uses TRBV7-6 and TRBJ1-2; D remains unclear. In germline, CDR1 is SGHVS, CDR2 FNYEAQ. V was clipped by 1 base and J by 5 bases, with 14 bases between them. The CDR3 runs to 15 residues.

This clone was seen a few times. The chain employs TRBV10-3 and TRBJ1-6; D perhaps matches TRBD1 (6 bases). The CDR3 extends over 14 amino acids. V was cut by 5 bases and J by 4 bases, with 9 bases left in between. Germline values: CDR1 ENHRY, CDR2 SYGVKD. Here the CDR3 reads CAISQGLYNSPLHF. The CDR3 region has the DNA TGTGCCATCAGTCAGGGGCTTTATAATTCACCCCTCCACTTT.

Only a few counts were recorded for this clone. V usage is TRBV10-1 and J usage is TRBJ2-5; TRBD2 matches at 8 bases. Germline V gives CDR1 WNHNN, CDR2 SYGVQD (reference sequence). This CDR3 is built from 13 residues. V trimming: 10 bases; J trimming: 5 bases; junction bases outside the gene matches: 9. Written as DNA, the CDR3 is TGCGCCACTGCGGGGGGCCCCCGGGAGACCCAGTACTTC. This sequence encodes CATAGGPRETQYF.